This T cell receptor beta chain was profiled in a study of human T cells and chemical hapten exposure. About the study: DPC (0.01%) was patch tested on the upper back and read at 6 days.

The CDR3 runs to 16 residues. Germline V lookup: CDR1 SGHTA, CDR2 FQGNSA. After removal of 2 bases from V and 1 base from J, the junction contained 8 bases not matched to a gene. Time point specified: patch test 3, about 24 weeks after DPC sensitization. Treatment defined: therapeutic diphenylcyclopropenone sensitization with weekly scalp DPC. This clonotype has at least ten counts. TCRdb re-called the RACE reads through MiXCR, storing one row per CDR3 protein. The sample includes about 82,000 distinct CDR3 sequences, 10% to 15% of them seen just once. The input for sequencing was whole blood, taken in connection with sensitization to the hapten diphenylcyclopropenone (DPC). This clonotype originated in a woman aged 45-60 years with alopecia areata. Some clones in this sample may be carry-over from other donors' samples. The chain couples TRBV7-2 to TRBJ2-7, with TRBD2 matching over 7 bases. The CDR3 region is CASSLNLWTRSYEQYF. The CDR3 DNA reads TGTGCCAGCAGCTTAAATCTGTGGACTAGATCCTACGAGCAGTACTTC.